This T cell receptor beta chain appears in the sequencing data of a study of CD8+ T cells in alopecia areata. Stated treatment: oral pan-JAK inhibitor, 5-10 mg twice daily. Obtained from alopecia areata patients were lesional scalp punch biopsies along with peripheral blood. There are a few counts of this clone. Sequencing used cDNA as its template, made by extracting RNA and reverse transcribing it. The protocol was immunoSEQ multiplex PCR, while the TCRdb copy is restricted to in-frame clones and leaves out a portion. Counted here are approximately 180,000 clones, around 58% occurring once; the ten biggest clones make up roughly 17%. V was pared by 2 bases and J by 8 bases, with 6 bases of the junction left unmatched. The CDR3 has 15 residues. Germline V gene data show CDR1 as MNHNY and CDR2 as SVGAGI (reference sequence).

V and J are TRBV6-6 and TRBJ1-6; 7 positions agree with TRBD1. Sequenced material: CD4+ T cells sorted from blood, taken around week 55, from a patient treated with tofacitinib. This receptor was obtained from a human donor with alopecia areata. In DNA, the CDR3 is TGTGCCAGCAGTTACGGGGCCAGGGGGGATTCACCCCTCCACTTT. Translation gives CASSYGARGDSPLHF.